This passage covers 3 T cell receptor beta chains from one sample sequenced in a study of blood T cell repertoires in COVID-19. The data were produced by immunoSEQ multiplex PCR, yet TCRdb's version contains in-frame clones alone and is incomplete. The sample includes under 70,000 clones, around nine tenths of them seen just once. Sample: peripheral blood. These receptors all come from a woman aged 60-75 years with COVID-19, enrolled during active disease.

The rearrangement joins TRBV10-3 to TRBJ2-7; D may be TRBD2 (5 bases). With 0 bases removed from V and 0 bases from J, the gap between germline ends came to 12 bases. From germline, CDR1 is ENHRY and CDR2 SYGVKD. The CDR3 is 16 amino acids. Here the CDR3 reads CAISESAGIPSYEQYF. In DNA, the CDR3 is TGTGCCATCAGTGAGTCGGCGGGTATCCCCTCCTACGAGCAGTACTTC.

The rearrangement joins TRBV11-2 to TRBJ1-1; 8 bases agree with TRBD1. Looked up from germline, CDR1 is SGHAT and CDR2 is FQNNGV. V gave up 8 bases and J gave up 3 bases; unmatched junction bases: 5. The CDR3 contains 13 residues. Written as DNA, the CDR3 is TGTGCCAGCGGGACAGGTCAACACACTGAAGCTTTCTTT. This codes for CASGTGQHTEAFF.

The CDR3 region is CAIRETGHNEQFF. The DNA for the CDR3 is TGTGCCATCAGGGAGACAGGGCATAATGAGCAGTTCTTC. The gene calls are TRBV10-3 and TRBJ2-1; 7 bases map to TRBD1. V lost 6 bases to trimming and J lost 7 bases; unmatched junction nucleotides: 6. The CDR3 contains 13 residues. In germline, CDR1 is ENHRY, CDR2 SYGVKD.